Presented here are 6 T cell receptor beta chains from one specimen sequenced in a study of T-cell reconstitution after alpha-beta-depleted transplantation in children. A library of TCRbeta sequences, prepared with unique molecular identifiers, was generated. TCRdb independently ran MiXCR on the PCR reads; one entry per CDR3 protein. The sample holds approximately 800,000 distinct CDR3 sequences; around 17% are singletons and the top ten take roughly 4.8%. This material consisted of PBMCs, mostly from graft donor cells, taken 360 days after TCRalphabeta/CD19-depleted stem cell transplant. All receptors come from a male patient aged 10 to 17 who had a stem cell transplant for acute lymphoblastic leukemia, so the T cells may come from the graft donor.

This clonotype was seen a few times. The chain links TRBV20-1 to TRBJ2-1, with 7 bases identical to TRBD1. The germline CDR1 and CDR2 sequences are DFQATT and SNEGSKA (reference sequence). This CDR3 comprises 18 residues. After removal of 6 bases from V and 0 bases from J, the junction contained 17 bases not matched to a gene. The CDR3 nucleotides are TGCAGTGCCCCAACAGGGGCCGCCCGTCTCAACTCCTACAATGAGCAGTTCTTC. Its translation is CSAPTGAARLNSYNEQFF.

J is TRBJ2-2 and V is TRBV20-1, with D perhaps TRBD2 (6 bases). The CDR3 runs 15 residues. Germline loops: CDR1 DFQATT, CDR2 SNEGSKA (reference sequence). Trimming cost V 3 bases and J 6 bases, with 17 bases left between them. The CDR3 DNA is TGCAGTGCTAGTGGAGGGTCGGGAACGGCCGGGGAGCTGTTTTTT. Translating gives CSASGGSGTAGELFF.

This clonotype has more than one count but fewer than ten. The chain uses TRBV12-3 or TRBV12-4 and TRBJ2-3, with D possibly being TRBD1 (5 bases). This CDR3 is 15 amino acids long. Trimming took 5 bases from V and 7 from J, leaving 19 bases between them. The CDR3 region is CASSDPIRTRNTQYF. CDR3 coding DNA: TGTGCCAGCAGTGACCCTATCAGGACACGAAATACGCAGTATTTT.

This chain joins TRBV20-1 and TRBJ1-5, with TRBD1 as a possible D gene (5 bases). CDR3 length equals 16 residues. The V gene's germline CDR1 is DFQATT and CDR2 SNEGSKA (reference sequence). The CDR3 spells CRVTGTEYSPNQPQHF. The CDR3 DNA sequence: TGCAGGGTAACCGGGACCGAATATTCCCCTAATCAGCCCCAGCATTTT.

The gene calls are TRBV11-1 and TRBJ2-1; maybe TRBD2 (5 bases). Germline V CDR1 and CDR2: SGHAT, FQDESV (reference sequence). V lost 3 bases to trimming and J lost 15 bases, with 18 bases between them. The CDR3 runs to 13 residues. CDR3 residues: CASSFWPDGKWFF. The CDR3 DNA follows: TGTGCCAGCAGCTTTTGGCCGGACGGGAAATGGTTCTTC.

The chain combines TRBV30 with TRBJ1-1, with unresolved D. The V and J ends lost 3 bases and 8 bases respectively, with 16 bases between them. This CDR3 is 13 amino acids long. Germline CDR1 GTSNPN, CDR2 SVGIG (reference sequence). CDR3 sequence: CAWRDTRLAEAFF. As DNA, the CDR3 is TGTGCCTGGAGAGACACCCGGTTAGCGGAAGCTTTCTTT. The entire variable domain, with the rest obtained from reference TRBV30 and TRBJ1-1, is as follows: SQTIHQWPATLVQPVGSPLSLECTVEGTSNPNLYWYRQAAGRGLQLLFYSVGIGQISSEVPQNLSASRPQDRQFILSSKKLLLSDSGFYLCAWRDTRLAEAFFGQGTRLTVV.